This T cell receptor beta chain stems from a study of cytomegalovirus exposure and HLA in healthy donors. Primers: 60 Vbeta forward and 13 Jbeta reverse. The data were produced by immunoSEQ multiplex PCR, yet TCRdb's version contains in-frame clones alone and is incomplete. In the table there are tens of thousands of clones, 74% of which are singletons. This receptor was obtained from a middle-aged man in good health and CMV-seropositive. The sequenced sample consisted of PBMCs.

This CDR3 reads CASSLEGRGSKNIQYF. The CDR3 bases are TGCGCCAGCAGCTTGGAAGGCAGGGGATCCAAAAACATTCAGTACTTC. The chain is built from TRBV5-1 and TRBJ2-4, with a possible D match to TRBD1 (6 bases). The CDR3 runs 16 residues. Germline CDR1 is SGHRS and CDR2 is YFSETQ. The V end was cut by 0 bases, the J end by 2 bases, with 12 bases between. Together with reference TRBV5-1 and TRBJ2-4, the CDR3 gives the full variable domain: KAGVTQTPRYLIKTRGQQVTLSCSPISGHRSVSWYQQTPGQGLQFLFEYFSETQRNKGNFPGRFSGRQFSNSRSEMNVSTLELGDSALYLCASSLEGRGSKNIQYFGAGTRLSVL.